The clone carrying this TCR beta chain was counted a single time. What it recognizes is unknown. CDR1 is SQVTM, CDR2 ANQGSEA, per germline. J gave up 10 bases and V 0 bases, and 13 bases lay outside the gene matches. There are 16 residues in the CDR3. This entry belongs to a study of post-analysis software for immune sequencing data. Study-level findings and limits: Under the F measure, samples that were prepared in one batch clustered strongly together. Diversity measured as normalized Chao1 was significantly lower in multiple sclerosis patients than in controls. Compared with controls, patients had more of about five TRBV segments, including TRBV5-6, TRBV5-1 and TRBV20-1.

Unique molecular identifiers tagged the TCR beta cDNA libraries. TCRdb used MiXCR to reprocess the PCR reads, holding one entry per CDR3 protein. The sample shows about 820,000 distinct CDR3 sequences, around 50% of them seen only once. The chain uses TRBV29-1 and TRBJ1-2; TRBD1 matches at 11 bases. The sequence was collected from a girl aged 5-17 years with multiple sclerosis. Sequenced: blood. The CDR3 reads CSVEEFSGTGGNSYTF. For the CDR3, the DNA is TGCAGCGTTGAAGAGTTTTCCGGGACAGGGGGAAACTCCTACACCTTC.